This TCR beta chain was documented in a study of regulatory T cells in long-lasting Graves disease. Regarding the study as a whole: Patients with persistent Graves' had lower TCR diversity than newly diagnosed patients.

The time point is: persistent/refractory GD, antithyroid drugs over 5 years with positive TRAb. PBMC RNA was the source of the TCR library. Both iRepertoire HTBI primers and Arm-PCR of CDR3 regions were used to build the TCR beta libraries. One entry per CDR3 protein, called by TCRdb with MiXCR from the multiplex PCR reads. The sample has 420,000 or so distinct CDR3 sequences, around 20% seen once. The CDR3 is 16 residues long. V was pared by 4 bases and J by 7 bases, with 22 bases between. CDR1 and CDR2 from the germline V gene are MNHEY and SVGEGT. Ten or more counts support this clonotype. Its antigen is unknown.

The starting material was peripheral blood mononuclear cells (PBMCs), obtained when the disease was refractory, from a patient treated with antithyroid drugs. The chain uses TRBV6-2 or TRBV6-3 and TRBJ1-1, with D perhaps matching TRBD1 (6 bases). This TCR was recovered from a female donor with Graves disease. Here the CDR3 reads CASSSIPVGGQSEAFF. The CDR3 DNA sequence: TGTGCCAGCAGTTCCATACCTGTGGGGGGGCAGAGTGAAGCTTTCTTT.